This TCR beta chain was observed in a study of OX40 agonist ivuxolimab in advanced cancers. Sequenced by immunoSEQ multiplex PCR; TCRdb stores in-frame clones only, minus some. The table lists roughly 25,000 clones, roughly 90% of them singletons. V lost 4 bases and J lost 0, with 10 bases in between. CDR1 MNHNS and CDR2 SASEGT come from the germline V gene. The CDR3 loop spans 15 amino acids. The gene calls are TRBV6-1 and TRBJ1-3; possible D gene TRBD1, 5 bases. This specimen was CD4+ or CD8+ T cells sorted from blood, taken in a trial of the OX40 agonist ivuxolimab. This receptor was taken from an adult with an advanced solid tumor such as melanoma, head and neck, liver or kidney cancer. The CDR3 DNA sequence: TGTGCCAGCAGTGCAGACAGAAGCTCTGGAAACACCATATATTTT. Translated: CASSADRSSGNTIYF.